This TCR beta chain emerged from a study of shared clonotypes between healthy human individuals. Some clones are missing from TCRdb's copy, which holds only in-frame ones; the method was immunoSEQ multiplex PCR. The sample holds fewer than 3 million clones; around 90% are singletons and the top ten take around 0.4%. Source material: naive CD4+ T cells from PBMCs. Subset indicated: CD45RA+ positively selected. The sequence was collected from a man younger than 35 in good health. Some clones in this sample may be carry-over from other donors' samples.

The CDR3 coding sequence is TGTGCCGCCGCACGGGGGACTAGCTACAATGAGCAGTTCTTC. Its translation is CAAARGTSYNEQFF. This chain connects TRBV28 to TRBJ2-1; 8 bases match TRBD2. Trimming removed 11 bases from V and 3 bases from J; junction bases left unmatched: 9. CDR1 and CDR2 (germline): MDHEN, SYDVKM. CDR3 length equals 14 residues.